Given below is one T cell receptor beta chain in context. The target antigen is unknown. The PCR had 60 Vbeta and 13 Jbeta primers. Some clones are missing from TCRdb's copy, which holds only in-frame ones; the method was immunoSEQ multiplex PCR. Seen here are 100,000 to 150,000 clones, 78% observed once, and the top ten hold about 1.5%. The sample originates from a study of cytomegalovirus exposure and HLA in healthy donors. General study results and limits: Among immune exposure information, only CMV serostatus was available. It was reportedly the case that the classifier diagnosed cytomegalovirus status with high specificity and sensitivity.

The CDR3 loop spans 14 amino acids. V shed 2 bases, J shed 6 bases, and the junction held 3 bases outside the gene matches. Germline CDR1 MDHEN, CDR2 SYDVKM. This chain links TRBV28 with TRBJ2-2; 7 nucleotides match TRBD1. The receptor was isolated from a female donor in good health and CMV-seronegative. Input material: PBMCs. CDR3 in DNA: TGTGCCAGCAGTTTAGGGCAGGGGGCCGGGGAGCTGTTTTTT. Residues: CASSLGQGAGELFF.